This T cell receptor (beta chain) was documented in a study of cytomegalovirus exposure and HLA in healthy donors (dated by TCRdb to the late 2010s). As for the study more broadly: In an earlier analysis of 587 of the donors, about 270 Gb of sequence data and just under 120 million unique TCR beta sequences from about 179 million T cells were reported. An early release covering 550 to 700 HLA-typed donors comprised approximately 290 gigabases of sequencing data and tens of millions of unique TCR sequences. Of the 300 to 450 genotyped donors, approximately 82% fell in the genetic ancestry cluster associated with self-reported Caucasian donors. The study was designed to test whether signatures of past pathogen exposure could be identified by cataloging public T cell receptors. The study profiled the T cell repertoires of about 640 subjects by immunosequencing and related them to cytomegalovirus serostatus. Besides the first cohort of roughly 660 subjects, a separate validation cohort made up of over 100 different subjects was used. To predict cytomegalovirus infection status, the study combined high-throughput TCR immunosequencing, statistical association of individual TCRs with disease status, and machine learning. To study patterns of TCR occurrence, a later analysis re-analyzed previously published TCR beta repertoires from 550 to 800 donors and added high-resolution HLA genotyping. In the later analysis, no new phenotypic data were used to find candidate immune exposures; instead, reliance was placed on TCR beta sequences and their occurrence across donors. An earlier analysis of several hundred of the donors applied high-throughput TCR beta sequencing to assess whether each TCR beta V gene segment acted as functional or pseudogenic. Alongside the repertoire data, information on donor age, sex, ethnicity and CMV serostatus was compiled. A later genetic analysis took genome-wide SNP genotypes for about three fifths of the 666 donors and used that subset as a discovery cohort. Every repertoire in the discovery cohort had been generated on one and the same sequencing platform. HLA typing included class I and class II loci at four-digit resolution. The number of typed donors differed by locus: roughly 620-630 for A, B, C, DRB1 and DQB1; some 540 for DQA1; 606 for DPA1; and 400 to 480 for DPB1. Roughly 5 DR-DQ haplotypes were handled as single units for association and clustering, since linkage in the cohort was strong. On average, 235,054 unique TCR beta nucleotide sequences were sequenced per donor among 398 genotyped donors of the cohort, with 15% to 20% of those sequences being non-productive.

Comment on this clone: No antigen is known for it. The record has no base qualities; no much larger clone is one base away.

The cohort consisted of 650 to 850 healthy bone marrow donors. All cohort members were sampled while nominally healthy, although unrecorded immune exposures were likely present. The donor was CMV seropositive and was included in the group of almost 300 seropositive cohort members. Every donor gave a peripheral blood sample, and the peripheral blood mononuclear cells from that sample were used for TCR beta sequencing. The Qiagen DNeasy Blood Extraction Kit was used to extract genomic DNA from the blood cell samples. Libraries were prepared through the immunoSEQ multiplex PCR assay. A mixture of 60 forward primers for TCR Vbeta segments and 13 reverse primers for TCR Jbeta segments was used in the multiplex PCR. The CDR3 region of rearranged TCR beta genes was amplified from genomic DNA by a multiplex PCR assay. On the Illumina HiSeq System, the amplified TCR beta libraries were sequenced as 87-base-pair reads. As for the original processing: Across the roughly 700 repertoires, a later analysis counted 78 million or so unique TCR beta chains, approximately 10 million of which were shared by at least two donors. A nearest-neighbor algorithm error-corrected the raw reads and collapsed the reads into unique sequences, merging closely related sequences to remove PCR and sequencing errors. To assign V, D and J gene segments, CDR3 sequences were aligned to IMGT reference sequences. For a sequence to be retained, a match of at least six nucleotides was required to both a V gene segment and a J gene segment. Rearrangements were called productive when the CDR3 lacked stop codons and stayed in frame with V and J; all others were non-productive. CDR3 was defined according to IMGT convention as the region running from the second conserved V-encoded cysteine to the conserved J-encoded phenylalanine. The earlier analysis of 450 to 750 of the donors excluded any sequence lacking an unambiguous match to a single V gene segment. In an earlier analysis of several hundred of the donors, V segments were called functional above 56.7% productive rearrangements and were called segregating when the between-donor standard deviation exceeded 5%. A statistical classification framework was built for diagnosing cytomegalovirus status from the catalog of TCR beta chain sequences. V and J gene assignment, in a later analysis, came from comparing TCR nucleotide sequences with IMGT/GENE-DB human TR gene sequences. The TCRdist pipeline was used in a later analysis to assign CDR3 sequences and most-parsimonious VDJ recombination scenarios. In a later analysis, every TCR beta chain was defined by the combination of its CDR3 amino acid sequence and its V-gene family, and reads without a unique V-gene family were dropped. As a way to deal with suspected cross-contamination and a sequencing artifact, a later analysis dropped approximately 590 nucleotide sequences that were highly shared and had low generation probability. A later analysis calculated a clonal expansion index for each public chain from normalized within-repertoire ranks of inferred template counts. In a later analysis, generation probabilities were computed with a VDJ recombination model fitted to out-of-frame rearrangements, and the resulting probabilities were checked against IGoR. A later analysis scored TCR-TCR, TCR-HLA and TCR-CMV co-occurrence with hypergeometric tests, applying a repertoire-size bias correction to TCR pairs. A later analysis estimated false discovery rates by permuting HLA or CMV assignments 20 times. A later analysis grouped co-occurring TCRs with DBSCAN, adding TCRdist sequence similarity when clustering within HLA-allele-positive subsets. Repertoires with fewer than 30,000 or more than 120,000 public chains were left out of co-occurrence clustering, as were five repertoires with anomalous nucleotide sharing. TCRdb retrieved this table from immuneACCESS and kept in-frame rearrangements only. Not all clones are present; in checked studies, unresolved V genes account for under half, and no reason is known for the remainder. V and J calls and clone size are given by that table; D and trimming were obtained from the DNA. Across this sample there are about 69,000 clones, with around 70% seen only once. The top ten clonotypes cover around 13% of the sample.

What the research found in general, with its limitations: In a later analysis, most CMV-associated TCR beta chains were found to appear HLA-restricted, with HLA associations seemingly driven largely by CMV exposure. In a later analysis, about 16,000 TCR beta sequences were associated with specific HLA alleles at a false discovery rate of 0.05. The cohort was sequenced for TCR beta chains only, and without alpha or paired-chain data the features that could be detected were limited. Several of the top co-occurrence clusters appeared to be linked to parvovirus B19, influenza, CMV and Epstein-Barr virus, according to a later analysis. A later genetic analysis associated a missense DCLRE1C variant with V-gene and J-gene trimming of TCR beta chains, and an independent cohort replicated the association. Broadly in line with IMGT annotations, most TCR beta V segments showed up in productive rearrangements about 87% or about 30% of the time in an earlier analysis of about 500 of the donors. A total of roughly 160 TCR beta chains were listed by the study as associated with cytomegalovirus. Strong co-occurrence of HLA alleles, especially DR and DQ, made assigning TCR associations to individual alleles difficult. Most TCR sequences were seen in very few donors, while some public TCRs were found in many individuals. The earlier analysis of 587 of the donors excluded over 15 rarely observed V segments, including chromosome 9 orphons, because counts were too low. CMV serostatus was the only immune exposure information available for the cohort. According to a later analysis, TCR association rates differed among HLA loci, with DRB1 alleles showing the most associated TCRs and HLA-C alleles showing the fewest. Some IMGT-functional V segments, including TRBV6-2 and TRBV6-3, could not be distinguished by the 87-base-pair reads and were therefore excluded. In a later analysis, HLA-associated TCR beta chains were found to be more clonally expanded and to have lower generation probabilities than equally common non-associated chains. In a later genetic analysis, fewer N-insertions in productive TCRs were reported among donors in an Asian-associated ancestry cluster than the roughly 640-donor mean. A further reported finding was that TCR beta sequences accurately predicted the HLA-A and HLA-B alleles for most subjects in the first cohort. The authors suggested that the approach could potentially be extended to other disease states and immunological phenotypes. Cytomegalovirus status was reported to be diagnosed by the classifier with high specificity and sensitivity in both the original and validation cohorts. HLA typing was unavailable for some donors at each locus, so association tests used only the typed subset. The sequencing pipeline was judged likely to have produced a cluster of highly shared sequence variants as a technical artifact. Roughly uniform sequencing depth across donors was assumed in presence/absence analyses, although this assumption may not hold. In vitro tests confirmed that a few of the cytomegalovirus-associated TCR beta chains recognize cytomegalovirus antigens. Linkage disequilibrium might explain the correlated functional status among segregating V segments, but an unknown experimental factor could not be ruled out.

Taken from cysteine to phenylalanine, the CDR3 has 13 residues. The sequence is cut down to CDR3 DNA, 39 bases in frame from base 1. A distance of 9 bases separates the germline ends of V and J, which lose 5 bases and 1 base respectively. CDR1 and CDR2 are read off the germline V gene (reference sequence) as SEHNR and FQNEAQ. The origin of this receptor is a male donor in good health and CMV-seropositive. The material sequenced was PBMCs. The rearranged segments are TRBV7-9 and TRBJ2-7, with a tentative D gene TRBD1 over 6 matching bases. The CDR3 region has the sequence CASSPGQSYEQYF. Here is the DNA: TGTGCCAGCAGCCCCGGACAGTCCTACGAGCAGTACTTC.